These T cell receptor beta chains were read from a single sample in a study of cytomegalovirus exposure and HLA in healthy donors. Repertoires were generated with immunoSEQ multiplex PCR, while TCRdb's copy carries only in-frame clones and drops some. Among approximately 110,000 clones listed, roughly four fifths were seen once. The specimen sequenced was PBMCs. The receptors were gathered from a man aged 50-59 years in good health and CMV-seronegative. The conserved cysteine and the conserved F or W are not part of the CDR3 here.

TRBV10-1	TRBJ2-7	ASRIAGGYEQY
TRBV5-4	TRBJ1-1	ASSLIGVQREAF
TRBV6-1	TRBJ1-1	ASQFRDRDTEAF
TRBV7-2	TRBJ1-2	ASSPAVDYGYT
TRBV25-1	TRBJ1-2	ASSGQLNYGYT
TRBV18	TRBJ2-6	ASSGTGLAGANVLT
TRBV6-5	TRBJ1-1	ASSYSGSSMNTEAF
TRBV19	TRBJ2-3	ASSIWGGASTDTQY
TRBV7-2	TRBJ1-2	ASSLETDRGYGYT
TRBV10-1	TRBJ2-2	ASRAGQRETGELF
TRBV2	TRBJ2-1	ASSANRVDNEQF
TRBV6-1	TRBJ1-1	ASSGLTGSAAF
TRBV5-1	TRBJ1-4	ASSPGQLNEKLF
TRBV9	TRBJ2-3	ASSPQTDTQY
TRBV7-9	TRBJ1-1	SSSWKDRNTEAF
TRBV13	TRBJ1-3	ASSLDRSGNTIY
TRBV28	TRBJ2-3	ASSRAGTFTDTQY
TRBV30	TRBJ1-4	AWSDRTATNEKLF
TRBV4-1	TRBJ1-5	ASSPGQVDQPQH
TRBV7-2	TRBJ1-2	ASTKAGTGNYGYT
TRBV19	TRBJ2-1	ASSIEASDEQF
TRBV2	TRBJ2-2	ASRASENTGELF
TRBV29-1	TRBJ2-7	SIIPTGVSEQY
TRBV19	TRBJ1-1	ASSRENTEAF
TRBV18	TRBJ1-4	ASSLTGSRIEEKLF
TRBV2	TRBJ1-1	ATSQDSDLTEAF
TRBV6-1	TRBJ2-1	ASSDRQGSHNEQF
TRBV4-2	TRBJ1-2	ASSQPQGAYGGYT
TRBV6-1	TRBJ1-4	ASSPRGGWDEKLF
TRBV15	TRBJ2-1	ATSRDFQEGNEQF
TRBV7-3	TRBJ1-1	ASSPRTGVNTEAF
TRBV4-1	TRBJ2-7	ASSQGPGDSYEQY
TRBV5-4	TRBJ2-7	ASSLRDRAYEQY
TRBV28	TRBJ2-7	ASSGGQGHEQY
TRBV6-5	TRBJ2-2	ASSYNLNTGELF
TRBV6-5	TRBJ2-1	ASSYSQSSRNEQF
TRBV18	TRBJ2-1	ASSLRGDEQF
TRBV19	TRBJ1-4	ASSIVWDRGEKLF
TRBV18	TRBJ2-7	ASSPMDRTYYEQY
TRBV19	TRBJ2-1	ATRGSASYNEQF
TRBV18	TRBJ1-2	ASSQSGTGMYGYT
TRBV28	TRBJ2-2	ASRGGLNTGELF
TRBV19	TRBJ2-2	ASRYQQGSGELF
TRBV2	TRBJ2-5	ASLGGPGETQY
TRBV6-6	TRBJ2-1	ASSYRGGVHNEQF